The 10 T cell receptor beta chains given below trace back to one sample, sequenced in a study of blood T cell repertoires in COVID-19. Clones were read by immunoSEQ multiplex PCR, and TCRdb kept only the in-frame ones, dropping some. This repertoire shows around 81,000 clones, approximately 80% found once; its top ten account for around 12%. The sample was peripheral blood. The source is a human donor in a cohort sampled during active COVID-19.

This rearrangement joins TRBV12-3 or TRBV12-4 to TRBJ1-1; 7 nucleotides match TRBD1. Losses at the gene ends were 6 bases for V and 6 bases for J; bases not matched to a gene: 4. The CDR3 totals 12 residues. CDR3 nucleotides: TGTGCCAGCAGCACTGACAGGGCTGAAGCTTTCTTT. As protein: CASSTDRAEAFF.

This clone was seen a single time. The V gene is TRBV7-2, the J gene TRBJ2-3, with D tentatively TRBD2 (6 bases). This CDR3 region has 14 residues. V shed 10 bases and J shed 2 bases, with 16 bases lying between them. CDR1 and CDR2 (germline): SGHTA, FQGNSA. CDR3 in amino acids: CANGLGGSTDTQYF. CDR3 nucleotides: TGTGCCAATGGTCTTGGGGGGTCCACAGATACGCAGTATTTT.

This chain joins TRBV6-2 or TRBV6-3 and TRBJ2-7; 8 nucleotides line up with TRBD1. The CDR3 runs to 14 residues. CDR1 and CDR2 (germline): MNHEY, SVGEGT. J lost 3 bases, V lost 2 bases, and 3 bases had no gene match. The CDR3 region has the DNA TGTGCCAGCAGTTACACGGACAGGGTCTACGAGCAGTACTTC. Its protein is CASSYTDRVYEQYF.

The V gene is TRBV10-3, the J gene TRBJ1-4; 10 bases align to TRBD1. The J segment lost 8 bases and the V segment lost 10 bases, leaving 10 bases of the junction unmatched. The CDR3 consists of 14 residues. Germline V gives CDR1 ENHRY, CDR2 SYGVKD. The CDR3 reads CATEPGQGSEKLFF. The CDR3 bases are TGTGCCACCGAACCGGGACAGGGGAGCGAAAAACTGTTTTTT.

This CDR3 reads CSAEGNYGYTF. Written as DNA, the CDR3 is TGCAGTGCTGAGGGAAACTATGGCTACACCTTC. V and J are TRBV20-1 and TRBJ1-2; D gene ambiguous. Germline-derived CDR1 and CDR2 are DFQATT and SNEGSKA (reference sequence). This CDR3 is built from 11 residues. V was clipped by 5 bases and J by 2 bases, with 6 bases between them.

This rearrangement joins TRBV6-5 to TRBJ2-7, with D maybe TRBD1 (6 bases). The germline CDR1 and CDR2 sequences are MNHEY and SVGAGI. Trimming took off 8 bases at V and 6 bases at J, with 14 bases between the two ends. This CDR3 region has 12 residues. CDR3 in DNA: TGTGCCAGCCGATTTACAGGGACCGAGCAGTACTTC. Amino acid sequence: CASRFTGTEQYF.

The chain recombines TRBV28 with TRBJ1-2, with 8 bases aligning to TRBD1. This CDR3 has 15 amino acids. Trimming cost V 6 bases and J 3 bases; bases outside gene matches: 9. Germline CDR1 reads MDHEN; CDR2 reads SYDVKM. The CDR3: CASRHTGTGDYGYTF. CDR3 nucleotides: TGTGCCAGCAGACACACCGGGACAGGCGACTATGGCTACACCTTC.

The chain links TRBV5-6 to TRBJ2-7; 8 nucleotides agree with TRBD1. The ends lost 0 bases at V and 4 bases at J; junction bases unmatched: 6. The CDR3 length is 15 residues. Germline loops: CDR1 SGHDT, CDR2 YYEEEE. In nucleotides, the CDR3 is TGTGCCAGCAGCTTGGGGGACAGGCTTTTTTACGAGCAGTACTTC. It translates to CASSLGDRLFYEQYF. Based on the CDR3 plus reference TRBV5-6 and TRBJ2-7, the full variable domain is DAGVTQSPTHLIKTRGQQVTLRCSPKSGHDTVSWYQQALGQGPQFIFQYYEEEERQRGNFPDRFSGHQFPNYSSELNVNALLLGDSALYLCASSLGDRLFYEQYFGPGTRLTVT.

This chain uses TRBV11-2 with TRBJ1-3; TRBD1 might be the D (5 bases). The CDR3 length is 14 residues. Germline loops: CDR1 SGHAT, CDR2 FQNNGV. The germline V and J ends were trimmed by 2 bases and 2 bases, with 7 bases remaining between them. The CDR3 region is CASSLSGPGNTIYF. The CDR3 nucleotides are TGTGCCAGCAGCTTATCAGGGCCTGGAAACACCATATATTTT.

A few counts support this clone. This chain connects TRBV5-1 to TRBJ1-2; TRBD1 agrees at 9 bases. V trimming: 4 bases; J trimming: 6 bases; junction bases outside the gene matches: 10. The CDR3 runs 15 residues. Germline V gene data show CDR1 as SGHRS and CDR2 as YFSETQ. The CDR3, as DNA: TGCGCCAGCAGCGACAGACGGGACAGGGCGGATGGCTACACCTTC. As protein: CASSDRRDRADGYTF.